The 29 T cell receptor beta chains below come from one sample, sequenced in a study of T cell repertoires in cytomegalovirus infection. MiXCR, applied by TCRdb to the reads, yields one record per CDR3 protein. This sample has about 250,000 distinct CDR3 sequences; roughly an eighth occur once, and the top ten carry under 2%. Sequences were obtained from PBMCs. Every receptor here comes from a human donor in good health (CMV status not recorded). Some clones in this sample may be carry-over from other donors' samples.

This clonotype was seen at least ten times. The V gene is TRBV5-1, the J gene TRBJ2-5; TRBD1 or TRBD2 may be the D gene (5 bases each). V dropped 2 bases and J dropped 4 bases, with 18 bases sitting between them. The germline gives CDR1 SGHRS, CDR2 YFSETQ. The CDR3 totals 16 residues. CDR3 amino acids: CASSFSGSGGGETQYF. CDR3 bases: TGCGCCAGCAGCTTTTCAGGGTCTGGTGGGGGAGAGACCCAGTACTTC.

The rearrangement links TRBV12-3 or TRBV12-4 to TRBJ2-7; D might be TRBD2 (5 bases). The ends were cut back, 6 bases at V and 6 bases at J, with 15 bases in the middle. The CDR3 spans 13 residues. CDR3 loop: CASRPYGVGEQYF. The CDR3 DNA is TGTGCCAGCAGGCCGTACGGGGTGGGCGAGCAGTACTTC.

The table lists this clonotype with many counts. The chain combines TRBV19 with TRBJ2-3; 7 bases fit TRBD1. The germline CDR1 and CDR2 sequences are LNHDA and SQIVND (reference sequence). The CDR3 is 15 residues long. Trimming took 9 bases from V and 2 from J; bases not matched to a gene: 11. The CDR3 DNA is TGTGCCAGCGCAAATCCGGGACAGTCCACAGATACGCAGTATTTT. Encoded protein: CASANPGQSTDTQYF.

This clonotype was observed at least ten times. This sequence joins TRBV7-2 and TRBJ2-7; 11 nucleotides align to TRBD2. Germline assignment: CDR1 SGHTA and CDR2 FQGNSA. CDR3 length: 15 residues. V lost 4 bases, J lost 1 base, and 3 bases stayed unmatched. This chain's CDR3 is CASSSLAGGSYEQYF. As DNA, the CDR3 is TGTGCCAGCAGCTCCCTAGCGGGGGGTTCCTACGAGCAGTACTTC.

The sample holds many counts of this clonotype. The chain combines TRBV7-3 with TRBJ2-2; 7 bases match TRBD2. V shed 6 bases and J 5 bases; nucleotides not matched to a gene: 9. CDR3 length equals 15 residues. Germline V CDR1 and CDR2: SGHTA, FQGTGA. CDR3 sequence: CASSNSGRGTGELFF. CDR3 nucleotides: TGTGCCAGCAGTAATAGTGGGAGGGGAACCGGGGAGCTGTTTTTT.

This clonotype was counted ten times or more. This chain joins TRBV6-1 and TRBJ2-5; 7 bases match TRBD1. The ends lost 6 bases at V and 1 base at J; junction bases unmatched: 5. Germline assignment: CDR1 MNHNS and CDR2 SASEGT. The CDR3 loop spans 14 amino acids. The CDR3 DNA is TGTGCCAGCAGCCAGGGACAGTTCCAAGAGACCCAGTACTTC. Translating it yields CASSQGQFQETQYF.

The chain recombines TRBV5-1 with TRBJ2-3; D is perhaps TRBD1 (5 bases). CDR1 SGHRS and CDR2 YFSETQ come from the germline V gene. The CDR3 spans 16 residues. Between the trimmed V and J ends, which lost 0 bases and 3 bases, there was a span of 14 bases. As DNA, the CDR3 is TGCGCCAGCAGCTTGGAAGGACAAAGCCGTACAGATACGCAGTATTTT. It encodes CASSLEGQSRTDTQYF.

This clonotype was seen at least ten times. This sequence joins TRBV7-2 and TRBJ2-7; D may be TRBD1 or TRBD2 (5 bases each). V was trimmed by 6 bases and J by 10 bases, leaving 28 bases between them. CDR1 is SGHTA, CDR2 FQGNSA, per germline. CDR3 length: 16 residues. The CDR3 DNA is TGTGCCAGCAGTCATACACCCGGGGCCCGCTCGAGCGACCAGTACTTC. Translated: CASSHTPGARSSDQYF.

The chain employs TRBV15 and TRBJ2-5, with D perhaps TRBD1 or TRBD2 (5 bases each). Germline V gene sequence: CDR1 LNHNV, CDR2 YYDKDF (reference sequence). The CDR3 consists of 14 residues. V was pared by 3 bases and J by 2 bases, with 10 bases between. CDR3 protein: CATSSPGRQETQYF. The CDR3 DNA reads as TGTGCCACCAGCAGTCCGGGACGTCAAGAGACCCAGTACTTC.

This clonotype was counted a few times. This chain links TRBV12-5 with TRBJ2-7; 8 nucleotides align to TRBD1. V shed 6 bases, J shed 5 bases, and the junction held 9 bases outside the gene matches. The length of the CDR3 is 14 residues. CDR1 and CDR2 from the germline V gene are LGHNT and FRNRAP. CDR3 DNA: TGTGCTAGTGGCCTGGACAGGGTAGTAGACGAGCAGTACTTC. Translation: CASGLDRVVDEQYF.

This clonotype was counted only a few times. The CDR3 reads CASSPPSTVLTVKSAYEQYF. CDR3 coding DNA: TGTGCCAGCAGTCCACCTTCGACAGTATTAACAGTAAAGTCTGCCTACGAGCAGTACTTC. The chain employs TRBV28 and TRBJ2-7; weak D call: TRBD1 (5 bases). Trimming shortened V by 5 bases and J by 2 bases, and 31 bases separated the two germline ends. The CDR3 contains 20 residues. Germline CDR1 reads MDHEN; CDR2 reads SYDVKM. The whole variable domain, remainder taken from reference TRBV28 and TRBJ2-7, is DVKVTQSSRYLVKRTGEKVFLECVQDMDHENMFWYRQDPGLGLRLIYFSYDVKMKEKGDIPEGYSVSREKKERFSLILESASTNQTSMYLCASSPPSTVLTVKSAYEQYFGPGTRLTVT.

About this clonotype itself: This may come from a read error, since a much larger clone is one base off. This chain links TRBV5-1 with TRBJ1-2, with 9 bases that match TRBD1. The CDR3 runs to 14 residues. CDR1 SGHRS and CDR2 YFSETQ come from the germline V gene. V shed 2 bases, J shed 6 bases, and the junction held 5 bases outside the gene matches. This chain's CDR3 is CASSFTGTGNGYTF. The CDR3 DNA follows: TGCGCCAGCAGCTTTACCGGGACAGGGAATGGCTACACCTTC.

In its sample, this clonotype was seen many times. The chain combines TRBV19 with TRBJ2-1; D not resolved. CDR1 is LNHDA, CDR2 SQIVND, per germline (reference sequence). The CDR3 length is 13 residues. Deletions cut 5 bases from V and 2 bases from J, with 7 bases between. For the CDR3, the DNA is TGTGCCAGTAGTCGGAGCACCTACAATGAGCAGTTCTTC. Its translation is CASSRSTYNEQFF. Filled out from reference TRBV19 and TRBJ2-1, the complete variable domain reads DGGITQSPKYLFRKEGQNVTLSCEQNLNHDAMYWYRQDPGQGLRLIYYSQIVNDFQKGDIAEGYSVSREKKESFPLTVTSAQKNPTAFYLCASSRSTYNEQFFGPGTRLTVL.

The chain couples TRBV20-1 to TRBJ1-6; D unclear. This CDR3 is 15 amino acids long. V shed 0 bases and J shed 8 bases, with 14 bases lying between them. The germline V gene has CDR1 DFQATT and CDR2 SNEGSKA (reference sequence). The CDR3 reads CSARDASRPDSPLHF. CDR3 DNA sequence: TGCAGTGCTAGAGATGCGTCACGGCCCGATTCACCCCTCCACTTT.

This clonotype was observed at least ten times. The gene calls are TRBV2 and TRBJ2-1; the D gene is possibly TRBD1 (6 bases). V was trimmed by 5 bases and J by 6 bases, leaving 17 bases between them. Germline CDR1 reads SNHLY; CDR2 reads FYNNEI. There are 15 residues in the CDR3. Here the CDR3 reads CASSSDRTFRNEQFF. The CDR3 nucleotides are TGTGCCAGCAGTTCTGACAGGACATTCCGCAATGAGCAGTTCTTC. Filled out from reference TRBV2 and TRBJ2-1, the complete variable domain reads EPEVTQTPSHQVTQMGQEVILRCVPISNHLYFYWYRQILGQKVEFLVSFYNNEISEKSEIFDDQFSVERPDGSNFTLKIRSTKLEDSAMYFCASSSDRTFRNEQFFGPGTRLTVL.

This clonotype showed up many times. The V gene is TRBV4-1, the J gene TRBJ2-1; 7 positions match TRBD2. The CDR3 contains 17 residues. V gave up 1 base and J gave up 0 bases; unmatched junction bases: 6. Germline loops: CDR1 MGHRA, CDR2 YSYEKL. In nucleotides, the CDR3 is TGCGCCAGCAGCCAAGGGGGGGGGACCAGCTCCTACAATGAGCAGTTCTTC. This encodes CASSQGGGTSSYNEQFF.

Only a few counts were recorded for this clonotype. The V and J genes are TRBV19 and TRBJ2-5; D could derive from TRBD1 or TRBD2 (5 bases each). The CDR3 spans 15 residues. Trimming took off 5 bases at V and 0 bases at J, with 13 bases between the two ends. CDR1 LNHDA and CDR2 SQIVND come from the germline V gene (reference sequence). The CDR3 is CASSSGTGNQETQYF. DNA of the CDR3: TGTGCCAGTAGTTCTGGGACGGGAAACCAAGAGACCCAGTACTTC.

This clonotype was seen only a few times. The CDR3 DNA sequence: TGTGCCAGCAGCCTTCTCCAGGGGTCCGGGGCCAACGTCCTGACTTTC. It encodes CASSLLQGSGANVLTF. The rearrangement uses TRBV6-1 and TRBJ2-6; D may be TRBD1 (6 bases). Trimming took 6 bases from V and 4 from J, leaving 16 bases between them. The CDR3 length is 16 residues. CDR1 and CDR2 from the germline V gene are MNHNS and SASEGT.

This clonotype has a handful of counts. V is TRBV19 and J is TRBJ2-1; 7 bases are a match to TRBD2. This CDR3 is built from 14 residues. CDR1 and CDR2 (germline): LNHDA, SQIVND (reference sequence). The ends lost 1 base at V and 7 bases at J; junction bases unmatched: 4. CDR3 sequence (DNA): TGTGCCAGTAGTATAGGGGGGGAGGGGAATGAGCAGTTCTTC. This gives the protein CASSIGGEGNEQFF. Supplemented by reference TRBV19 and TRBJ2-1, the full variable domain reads DGGITQSPKYLFRKEGQNVTLSCEQNLNHDAMYWYRQDPGQGLRLIYYSQIVNDFQKGDIAEGYSVSREKKESFPLTVTSAQKNPTAFYLCASSIGGEGNEQFFGPGTRLTVL.

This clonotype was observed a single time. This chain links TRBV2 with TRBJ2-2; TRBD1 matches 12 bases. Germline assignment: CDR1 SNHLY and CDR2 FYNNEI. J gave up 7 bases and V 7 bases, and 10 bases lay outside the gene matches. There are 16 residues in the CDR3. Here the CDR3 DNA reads TGTGCCAGCAACCGGGACAGGGGGCTCAGGAGCGGGGAGCTGTTTTTT. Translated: CASNRDRGLRSGELFF.

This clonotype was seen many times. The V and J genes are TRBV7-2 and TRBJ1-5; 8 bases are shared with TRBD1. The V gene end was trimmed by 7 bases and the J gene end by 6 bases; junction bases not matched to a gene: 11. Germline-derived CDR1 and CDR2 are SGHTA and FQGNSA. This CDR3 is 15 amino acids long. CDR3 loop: CASTAGQGAGQPQHF. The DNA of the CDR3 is TGTGCCAGCACCGCGGGGCAGGGGGCGGGTCAGCCCCAGCATTTT.

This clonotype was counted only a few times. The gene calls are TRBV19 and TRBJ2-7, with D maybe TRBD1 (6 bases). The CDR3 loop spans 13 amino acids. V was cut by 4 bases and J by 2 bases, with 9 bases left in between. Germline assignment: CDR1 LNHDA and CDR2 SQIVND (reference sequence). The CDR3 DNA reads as TGTGCCAGTAGTACCAGGGACACCTACGAGCAGTACTTC. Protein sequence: CASSTRDTYEQYF.

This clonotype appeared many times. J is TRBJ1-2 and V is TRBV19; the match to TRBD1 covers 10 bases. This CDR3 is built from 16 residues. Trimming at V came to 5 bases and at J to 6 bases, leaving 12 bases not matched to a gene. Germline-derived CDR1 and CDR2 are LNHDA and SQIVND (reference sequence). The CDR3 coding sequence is TGTGCCAGTAGTCCGCATCCCGGACAGGGGGGAAATGGCTACACCTTC. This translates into CASSPHPGQGGNGYTF.

Here the CDR3 reads CATSDVSGQGPYNEQFF. The CDR3, as DNA: TGTGCCACCAGTGATGTCTCTGGACAGGGCCCCTACAATGAGCAGTTCTTC. V and J are TRBV24-1 and TRBJ2-1; 8 positions agree with TRBD1. V gave up 3 bases and J gave up 2 bases; unmatched junction bases: 8. The CDR3 consists of 17 residues. CDR1 and CDR2 from the germline V gene are KGHDR and SFDVKD.

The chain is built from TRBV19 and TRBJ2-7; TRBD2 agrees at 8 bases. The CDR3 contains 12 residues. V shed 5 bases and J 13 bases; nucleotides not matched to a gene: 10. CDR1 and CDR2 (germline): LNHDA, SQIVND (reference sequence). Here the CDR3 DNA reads TGTGCCAGTAGTTCCCCGGGACTAGTGACTTACTTC. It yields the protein CASSSPGLVTYF.

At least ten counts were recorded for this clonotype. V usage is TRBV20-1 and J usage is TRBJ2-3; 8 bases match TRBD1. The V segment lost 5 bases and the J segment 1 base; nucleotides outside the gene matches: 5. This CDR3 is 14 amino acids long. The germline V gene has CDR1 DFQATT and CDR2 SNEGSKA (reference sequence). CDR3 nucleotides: TGCAGTGCTGAGACAGGGGTGGGCACAGATACGCAGTATTTT. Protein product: CSAETGVGTDTQYF.

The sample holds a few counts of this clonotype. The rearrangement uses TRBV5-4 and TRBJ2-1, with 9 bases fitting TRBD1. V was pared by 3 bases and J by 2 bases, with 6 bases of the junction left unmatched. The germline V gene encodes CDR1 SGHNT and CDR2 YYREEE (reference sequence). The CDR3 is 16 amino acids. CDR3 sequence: CASSSGTGIPYNEQFF. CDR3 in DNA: TGTGCCAGCAGCTCCGGGACAGGGATCCCCTACAATGAGCAGTTCTTC.

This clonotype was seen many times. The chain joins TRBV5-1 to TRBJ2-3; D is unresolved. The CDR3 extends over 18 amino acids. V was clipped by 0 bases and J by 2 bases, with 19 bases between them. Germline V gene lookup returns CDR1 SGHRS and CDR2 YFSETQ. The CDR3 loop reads CASSLGFNRLAATDTQYF. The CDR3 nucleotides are TGCGCCAGCAGCTTGGGCTTCAACAGACTGGCAGCCACAGATACGCAGTATTTT.

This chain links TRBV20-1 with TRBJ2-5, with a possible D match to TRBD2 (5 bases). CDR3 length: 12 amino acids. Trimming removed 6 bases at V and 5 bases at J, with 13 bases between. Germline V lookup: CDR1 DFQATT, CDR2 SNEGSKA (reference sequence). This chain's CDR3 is CSAELGDETQYF. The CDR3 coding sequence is TGCAGTGCCGAACTGGGAGATGAGACCCAGTACTTC.